This TCR beta chain was identified in a study of STAT3 mutations in large granular lymphocyte leukemia. Study-wide background: Among longitudinally sequenced T-LGLL patients, roughly half had canonical activating STAT3 mutations detected. Immunosuppressive therapy was given to more than half of T-LGLL patients.

In the case of this clone: Its antigen is currently unknown.

Profiled with immunoSEQ multiplex PCR; TCRdb holds only in-frame clones, not every one. Counted here are some 6,000 clones, over 75% occurring once; the ten biggest clones make up over 65%. Study results and caveats: In T-cell large granular lymphocyte leukemia, about half of patients showed multiple immunodominant subclonotypes. Sampling intervals varied between patients and samples. TCR clonotype switching after therapy occurred in about 35% of the 18 patients.

J was trimmed by 0 bases and V by 9 bases; bases with no gene match: 3. Per germline, CDR1 SGHVS and CDR2 FNYEAQ. CDR3 size: 14 residues. This clonotype originated in a middle-aged man with T-cell large granular lymphocyte leukemia. Some clones in this sample may be carry-over from other donors' samples. The source material was peripheral blood mononuclear cells. The chain uses TRBV7-6 and TRBJ2-2; 8 positions agree with TRBD2. Written as DNA, the CDR3 is TGTGCCAGTGTAGCGGGGCCGAACACCGGGGAGCTGTTTTTT. Translated: CASVAGPNTGELFF.